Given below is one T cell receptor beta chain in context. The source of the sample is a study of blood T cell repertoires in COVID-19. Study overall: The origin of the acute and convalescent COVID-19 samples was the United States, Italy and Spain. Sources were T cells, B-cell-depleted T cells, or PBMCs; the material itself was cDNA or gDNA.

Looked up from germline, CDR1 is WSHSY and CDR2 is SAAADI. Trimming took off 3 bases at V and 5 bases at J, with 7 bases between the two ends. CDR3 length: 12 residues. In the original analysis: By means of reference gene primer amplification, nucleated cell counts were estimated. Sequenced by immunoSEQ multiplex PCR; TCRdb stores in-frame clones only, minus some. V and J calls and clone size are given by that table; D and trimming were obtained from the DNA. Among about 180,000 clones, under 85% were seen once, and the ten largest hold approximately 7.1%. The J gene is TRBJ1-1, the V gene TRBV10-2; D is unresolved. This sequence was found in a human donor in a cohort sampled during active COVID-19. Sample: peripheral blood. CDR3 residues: CASSESSTEAFF. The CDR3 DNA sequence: TGCGCCAGCAGTGAAAGTAGTACTGAAGCTTTCTTT.